One and the same sample provided the 18 T cell receptor beta chains below, sequenced in a study of T cell responses to AZD1222 COVID-19 vaccine. Generated by immunoSEQ multiplex PCR, the TCRdb table keeps only in-frame clones and is missing some. Among 65,000 to 85,000 clones listed, over 75% were seen once. The specimen was peripheral blood, collected on day 0 of AZD1222 vaccination. The receptor set was obtained from an adult in good health.

This chain joins TRBV4-1 and TRBJ1-1; no definite D call. Germline V CDR1 and CDR2: MGHRA, YSYEKL. The CDR3 has 15 amino acids. V gave up 1 base and J gave up 1 base, with 10 bases separating them. The CDR3 protein is CASSQGVVGNTEAFF. The DNA for the CDR3 is TGCGCCAGCAGCCAAGGGGTGGTGGGGAACACTGAAGCTTTCTTT.

Only one count was recorded for this clone. The gene calls are TRBV5-4 and TRBJ1-3, with D perhaps matching TRBD1 (5 bases). V lost 1 base and J 3 bases, leaving 14 bases between the germline ends. The CDR3 has 16 residues. Germline-derived CDR1 and CDR2 are SGHNT and YYREEE (reference sequence). CDR3 DNA: TGTGCCAGCAGCTTGTCTGGCAGGGTAGGTGGAAACACCATATATTTT. This gives the protein CASSLSGRVGGNTIYF.

This clone was seen a single time. The gene calls are TRBV5-6 and TRBJ1-6, with 7 bases matching TRBD1. Losses at the gene ends were 4 bases for V and 0 bases for J; bases not matched to a gene: 7. CDR3 length: 17 amino acids. The germline V gene has CDR1 SGHDT and CDR2 YYEEEE. CDR3 amino acids: CASSQNRGSSYNSPLHF. The CDR3 nucleotides read TGTGCCAGCAGCCAGAACAGGGGCAGCTCCTATAATTCACCCCTCCACTTT.

For this clone: One end of the junction fails to match germline, which may point to a read error. The rearrangement links TRBV7-7 to TRBJ2-2; tentatively, D is TRBD1 (5 bases). The germline V gene has CDR1 SSHAT and CDR2 FNYEAQ (reference sequence). CDR3 length: 14 amino acids. The CDR3 coding sequence is TGTGCTAGCAGCCAGGGCCTAAACACCGGGGAGCTGTTTTTT. Its protein is CASSQGLNTGELFF.

This chain joins TRBV5-4 and TRBJ2-2; 7 bases fit TRBD2. The V gene's germline CDR1 is SGHNT and CDR2 YYREEE (reference sequence). The CDR3 is made up of 16 amino acids. The trim removed 2 bases at V and 1 base at J, leaving 5 bases unmatched. Here the CDR3 DNA reads TGTGCCAGCAGCTTACCGGGACTAAGGAACACCGGGGAGCTGTTTTTT. As protein: CASSLPGLRNTGELFF.

The chain couples TRBV7-2 to TRBJ1-5; no clear D gene. V was cut by 5 bases and J by 5 bases, with 16 bases left in between. The CDR3 loop spans 15 amino acids. Germline V gives CDR1 SGHTA, CDR2 FQGNSA. The CDR3 sequence: CASSRYAGSHQPQHF. The CDR3 DNA follows: TGTGCCAGCAGCCGGTACGCGGGCAGTCATCAGCCCCAGCATTTT.

V gene TRBV29-1 combines with J gene TRBJ2-1; no definite D call. V was shortened by 1 base and J by 0 bases, with 16 bases between the two germline ends. Germline-derived CDR1 and CDR2 are SQVTM and ANQGSEA. The CDR3 sequence is 17 residues long. Written as DNA, the CDR3 is TGCAGCGTTGAAGTTACGGGTTTTAGTAGCTCCTACAATGAGCAGTTCTTC. Translated: CSVEVTGFSSSYNEQFF.

This clone turned up a few times. The CDR3 nucleotides read TGTGCCAGCAGTGAAGGGACAGGGGGCTATGGCTACACCTTC. Translation: CASSEGTGGYGYTF. The J gene is TRBJ1-2, the V gene TRBV6-1, with TRBD1 matching over 10 bases. Germline trimming cut 1 base from V and 4 bases from J; bases unmatched to any gene: 0. The CDR3 spans 14 residues. The germline gives CDR1 MNHNS, CDR2 SASEGT.

This chain links TRBV6-5 with TRBJ1-4; D gene uncertain. V was trimmed by 8 bases and J by 1 base, leaving 5 bases between them. The CDR3 sequence is 12 residues long. Germline loops: CDR1 MNHEY, CDR2 SVGAGI. CDR3 sequence (DNA): TGTGCCAGCGTCGAAACTAATGAAAAACTGTTTTTT. This translates into CASVETNEKLFF.

This chain uses TRBV27 with TRBJ2-3; D unclear. Germline V gives CDR1 MNHEY, CDR2 SMNVEV (reference sequence). CDR3 length equals 12 residues. V was cut by 6 bases and J by 2 bases, with 6 bases left in between. CDR3 DNA sequence: TGTGCCAGCAGCCGGCTCACAGATACGCAGTATTTT. As protein: CASSRLTDTQYF.

CDR3 sequence (DNA): TGTGCCAGCAGCGGACTACGGGTCGCAGATACGCAGTATTTT. Its protein is CASSGLRVADTQYF. The rearrangement uses TRBV9 and TRBJ2-3; D is perhaps TRBD2 (5 bases). Trimming removed 3 bases from V and 4 bases from J, with 12 bases in between. Per germline, CDR1 SGDLS and CDR2 YYNGEE. This CDR3 is built from 14 residues.

This rearrangement joins TRBV7-3 to TRBJ2-2; 9 bases agree with TRBD1. The V gene's germline CDR1 is SGHTA and CDR2 FQGTGA. Germline trimming cut 4 bases from V and 5 bases from J; bases unmatched to any gene: 2. There are 14 residues in the CDR3. The CDR3 DNA is TGTGCCAGCAGCTCGGGACAGGGTACCGGGGAGCTGTTTTTT. Its protein is CASSSGQGTGELFF.

V gene TRBV5-1 combines with J gene TRBJ2-4; 13 bases are shared with TRBD2. Trimming removed 4 bases from V and 8 bases from J; junction bases left unmatched: 9. This CDR3 has 16 amino acids. CDR1 SGHRS and CDR2 YFSETQ come from the germline V gene. The CDR3 DNA sequence: TGCGCCAGCAGCACAGGACTAGCGGGGGTATCAGACATTCAGTACTTC. Translated, it gives CASSTGLAGVSDIQYF.

The J gene is TRBJ1-2, the V gene TRBV5-1; TRBD1 agrees at 8 bases. Germline CDR1 reads SGHRS; CDR2 reads YFSETQ. Trimming at V came to 0 bases and at J to 12 bases, leaving 13 bases not matched to a gene. The CDR3 consists of 15 residues. The CDR3, as DNA: TGCGCCAGCAGCTTGGTTGTCTTAGGACAGGGTGTTAACACCTTC. As protein: CASSLVVLGQGVNTF.

The rearrangement uses TRBV28 and TRBJ1-1; D is unclear. The length of the CDR3 is 12 residues. Germline-derived CDR1 and CDR2 are MDHEN and SYDVKM. V lost 7 bases, J lost 4 bases, and 10 bases lay in between. CDR3 protein: CASTRESTEAFF. CDR3 bases: TGTGCCAGCACCCGGGAAAGCACTGAAGCTTTCTTT.

The chain combines TRBV10-3 with TRBJ1-6; D is perhaps TRBD1 (6 bases). Germline V gene sequence: CDR1 ENHRY, CDR2 SYGVKD. The length of the CDR3 is 17 residues. V was trimmed by 0 bases and J by 7 bases, leaving 16 bases between them. CDR3 protein: CAISESLPTGGNSPLHF. The CDR3 bases are TGTGCCATCAGTGAGTCCCTCCCGACAGGAGGGAATTCACCCCTCCACTTT.

V gene TRBV5-1 combines with J gene TRBJ1-1; the D is unclear. V shed 4 bases and J shed 4 bases, with 20 bases lying between them. Germline V gene data show CDR1 as SGHRS and CDR2 as YFSETQ. This CDR3 has 16 residues. CDR3 bases: TGCGCCAGCAGCCCATTGACTGCCGGATCGGCCACTGAAGCTTTCTTT. Residues: CASSPLTAGSATEAFF.

The rearrangement uses TRBV5-1 and TRBJ2-3; 8 positions match TRBD1. The trim removed 0 bases at V and 2 bases at J, leaving 11 bases unmatched. CDR1 is SGHRS and CDR2 is YFSETQ in the germline V gene. The CDR3 loop spans 18 amino acids. CDR3 bases: TGCGCCAGCAGCTTGGCCTCTGGCGGGACAGGATACACAGATACGCAGTATTTT. This translates into CASSLASGGTGYTDTQYF.